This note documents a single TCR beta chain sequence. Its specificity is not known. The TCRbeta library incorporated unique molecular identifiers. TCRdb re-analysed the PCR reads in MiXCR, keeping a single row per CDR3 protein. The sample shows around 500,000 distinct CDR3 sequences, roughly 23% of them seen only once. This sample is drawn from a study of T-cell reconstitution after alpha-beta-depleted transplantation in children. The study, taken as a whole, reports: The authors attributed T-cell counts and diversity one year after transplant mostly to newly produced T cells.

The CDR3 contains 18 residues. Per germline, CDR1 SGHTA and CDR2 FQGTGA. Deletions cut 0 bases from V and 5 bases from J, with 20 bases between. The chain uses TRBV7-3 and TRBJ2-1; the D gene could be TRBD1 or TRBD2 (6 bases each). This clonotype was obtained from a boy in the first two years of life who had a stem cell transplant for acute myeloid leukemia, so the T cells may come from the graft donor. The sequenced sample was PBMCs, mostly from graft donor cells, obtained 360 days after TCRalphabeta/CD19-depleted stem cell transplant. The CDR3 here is CASSLTLGGQGRDNEQFF. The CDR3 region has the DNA TGTGCCAGCAGCTTAACGTTGGGGGGCCAGGGGCGGGACAATGAGCAGTTCTTC.